This TCR beta chain was retrieved from a study of blood T cell repertoires in COVID-19. Study context: In each case, the material was cDNA or gDNA derived from T cells, B-cell-depleted T cells, or PBMCs.

Assignments of participants to cohorts depended upon their own reported clinical history. Contact with a PCR-confirmed or clinician-diagnosed COVID-19 case occurred within 2 weeks of entry. Clones were sequenced by immunoSEQ multiplex PCR, and TCRdb holds only the in-frame ones, with some missing. The table lists hundreds of thousands of clones, 85% of them singletons, with 1.5% to 2% in the top ten. The CDR3 length is 15 residues. Germline V gene data show CDR1 as SGHDN and CDR2 as FVKESK. V was clipped by 6 bases and J by 8 bases; unmatched bases: 8. The sequencing input was PBMCs or T cells enriched from blood (not recorded which). The receptor was derived from a woman in her twenties or thirties who had been exposed to COVID-19. This chain links TRBV14 with TRBJ2-1; the match to TRBD2 covers 12 bases. The CDR3 spells CASRRLAGDRDEQFF. In nucleotides, the CDR3 is TGTGCCAGCAGACGACTAGCGGGGGATAGGGATGAGCAGTTCTTC.